The 17 T cell receptor beta chains below all came from one sample that was sequenced in a study (dated by TCRdb to between 2021 and 2022). Receptors were amplified or captured by the immunoSEQ multiplex PCR assay. The immuneACCESS repertoire file appears here via TCRdb, limited to in-frame rearrangements. These files lack a portion of the clones; in checked studies, under half of the deficit traces to unresolved V genes, and the cause of the others is not known. This sample is represented by 45,000 to 55,000 clones; over 85% of them were singletons. The ten largest clones add up to roughly a tenth of the sample. The sequencing sample was made of PBMCs. The receptors were gathered from a man aged 40-49 years with rheumatoid arthritis.

This chain uses TRBV12-3 or TRBV12-4 with TRBJ2-2, with unresolved D. The CDR3 sequence is 12 residues long. Deletions cut 4 bases from V and 2 bases from J, with 2 bases between. CDR3 bases: TGTGCCAGCAGTTATAACACCGGGGAGCTGTTTTTT. It translates to CASSYNTGELFF.

This chain joins TRBV15 and TRBJ1-1; D gene unclear. Trimming left V 4 bases short and J 5 bases short, with 8 bases between. The CDR3 extends over 12 amino acids. CDR1 LNHNV and CDR2 YYDKDF come from the germline V gene (reference sequence). CDR3 sequence reads: CATSMRGTEAFF. The CDR3 DNA follows: TGTGCCACCAGCATGCGGGGTACTGAAGCTTTCTTT. The whole variable domain, filled in from reference TRBV15 and TRBJ1-1, reads DAMVIQNPRYQVTQFGKPVTLSCSQTLNHNVMYWYQQKSSQAPKLLFHYYDKDFNNEADTPDNFQSRRPNTSFCFLDIRSPGLGDTAMYLCATSMRGTEAFFGQGTRLTVV.

This sequence joins TRBV7-2 and TRBJ2-7; D gene unclear. CDR3 length equals 14 residues. Between the trimmed V and J ends, which lost 6 bases and 6 bases, there was a span of 18 bases. The germline V gene has CDR1 SGHTA and CDR2 FQGNSA. CDR3 DNA sequence: TGTGCCAGCAGACAAATACCGGGCGACGGCGAGCAGTACTTC. This sequence encodes CASRQIPGDGEQYF.

The chain employs TRBV6-2 or TRBV6-3 and TRBJ2-7; 7 bases map to TRBD2. The V gene's germline CDR1 is MNHEY and CDR2 SVGEGT. There are 15 residues in the CDR3. The V segment lost 6 bases and the J segment 3 bases; nucleotides outside the gene matches: 11. CDR3 sequence (DNA): TGTGCCAGCAGCCTACTGGGGACTACGTACTACGAGCAGTACTTC. It is translated as CASSLLGTTYYEQYF.

The chain joins TRBV27 to TRBJ2-2; 9 nucleotides align to TRBD1. The CDR3 totals 14 residues. The germline V gene encodes CDR1 MNHEY and CDR2 SMNVEV (reference sequence). The V segment lost 2 bases and the J segment 6 bases; nucleotides outside the gene matches: 1. This chain's CDR3 is CASSLTGGSGELFF. DNA for the CDR3: TGTGCCAGCAGTTTAACAGGGGGCTCCGGGGAGCTGTTTTTT.

This chain links TRBV4-1 with TRBJ2-3; TRBD1 might be the D (5 bases). Trimming left V 0 bases short and J 1 base short, with 14 bases between. This CDR3 is built from 17 residues. Germline CDR1 is MGHRA and CDR2 is YSYEKL. The CDR3 loop is CASSQDGATLGTDTQYF. The CDR3 DNA sequence: TGCGCCAGCAGCCAAGATGGGGCTACCCTAGGCACAGATACGCAGTATTTT.

V and J are TRBV15 and TRBJ2-7; 7 bases are a match to TRBD1. Germline CDR1 and CDR2: LNHNV and YYDKDF (reference sequence). Trimming took 2 bases from V and 5 from J; bases not matched to a gene: 3. This CDR3 is built from 13 residues. The CDR3 bases are TGTGCCACCAGCAGATCCGACAGGGACGAGCAGTACTTC. Encoded protein: CATSRSDRDEQYF.

This clone was counted only a few times. The V and J genes are TRBV12-3 or TRBV12-4 and TRBJ2-7, with 11 positions matching TRBD2. The CDR3 consists of 13 residues. Unmatched junction bases numbered 7, after V lost 8 bases and J lost 7 bases. DNA for the CDR3: TGTGCCAGCGGGCTAGCGGGAGGAAGGGAGCAGTACTTC. This translates into CASGLAGGREQYF.

The rearrangement joins TRBV5-4 to TRBJ2-7; D gene uncertain. Germline CDR1 reads SGHNT; CDR2 reads YYREEE (reference sequence). V shed 3 bases and J shed 6 bases, with 13 bases lying between them. The CDR3 totals 13 residues. The CDR3 region has the DNA TGTGCCAGCAGCTCGGTTGAGCGTCTCGAGCAGTACTTC. Amino acid sequence: CASSSVERLEQYF.

V gene TRBV18 combines with J gene TRBJ2-7, with 10 bases lining up with TRBD1. V dropped 7 bases and J dropped 2; count of bases not matched to a gene: 8. The CDR3 contains 15 residues. CDR1 and CDR2 from the germline V gene are KGHSH and LQKENI. CDR3 coding DNA: TGTGCCAGCTTCACCGGGACAGGGGTTCCCTACGAGCAGTACTTC. Translation gives CASFTGTGVPYEQYF.

V is TRBV27 and J is TRBJ2-1; 8 bases match TRBD1. The CDR3 length is 14 residues. Germline CDR1 reads MNHEY; CDR2 reads SMNVEV (reference sequence). V was pared by 5 bases and J by 5 bases, with 5 bases of the junction left unmatched. This chain's CDR3 is CASSDRGWDNEQFF. CDR3 bases: TGTGCCAGCAGTGACAGGGGCTGGGACAATGAGCAGTTCTTC.

This rearrangement joins TRBV29-1 to TRBJ2-6; D is possibly TRBD1 (5 bases). Germline V gives CDR1 SQVTM, CDR2 ANQGSEA. Trimming took off 0 bases at V and 4 bases at J, with 7 bases between the two ends. The CDR3 is made up of 14 amino acids. CDR3 coding DNA: TGCAGCGTTGAAGACAGGGCCGGGGCCAACGTCCTGACTTTC. Its protein is CSVEDRAGANVLTF.

The chain employs TRBV18 and TRBJ2-5, with 9 bases that match TRBD1. Germline assignment: CDR1 KGHSH and CDR2 LQKENI. The CDR3 runs 14 residues. V dropped 3 bases and J dropped 2; count of bases not matched to a gene: 1. Here the CDR3 reads CASSPGQGQETQYF. The CDR3 DNA reads as TGTGCCAGCTCACCGGGACAGGGACAAGAGACCCAGTACTTC.

This rearrangement joins TRBV30 to TRBJ2-7; TRBD1 matches at 9 bases. Germline lookup yields CDR1 GTSNPN and CDR2 SVGIG (reference sequence). The V segment lost 3 bases and the J segment 3 bases; nucleotides outside the gene matches: 9. CDR3 length equals 15 residues. CDR3 amino acids: CAWRGPGQGRYEQYF. The CDR3 region has the DNA TGTGCCTGGAGGGGACCGGGACAGGGCCGCTACGAGCAGTACTTC.

J is TRBJ2-3 and V is TRBV7-3; 8 bases are a match to TRBD1. The CDR3 has 16 amino acids. V was pared by 5 bases and J by 2 bases, with 9 bases of the junction left unmatched. Germline V gives CDR1 SGHTA, CDR2 FQGTGA. DNA of the CDR3: TGTGCCAGCAGCACGAAGTTGGGACAGGCCACAGATACGCAGTATTTT. Protein sequence: CASSTKLGQATDTQYF.

V usage is TRBV6-5 and J usage is TRBJ1-3; 9 bases align to TRBD1. The CDR3 runs to 15 residues. Germline V gene lookup returns CDR1 MNHEY and CDR2 SVGAGI. V lost 5 bases to trimming and J lost 9 bases; unmatched junction nucleotides: 11. As DNA, the CDR3 is TGTGCCAGCAGTCCGAGACAGGGGGGGGATAGCACCATATATTTT. Translated: CASSPRQGGDSTIYF.

The chain joins TRBV7-2 to TRBJ2-1; D unresolved. The ends were cut back, 7 bases at V and 7 bases at J, with 14 bases in the middle. Germline CDR1 and CDR2: SGHTA and FQGNSA. This CDR3 contains 13 residues. The CDR3 spells CASNQPERNEQFF. In DNA, the CDR3 is TGTGCCAGCAACCAGCCGGAGAGGAATGAGCAGTTCTTC. Filled out from reference TRBV7-2 and TRBJ2-1, the complete variable domain reads GAGVSQSPSNKVTEKGKDVELRCDPISGHTALYWYRQSLGQGLEFLIYFQGNSAPDKSGLPSDRFSAERTGGSVSTLTIQRTQQEDSAVYLCASNQPERNEQFFGPGTRLTVL.